Here is one T cell receptor beta chain with its context. The antigen it binds to is not known. Base-call qualities are not available, and no considerably larger clone is one nucleotide away. Library generation was performed with the immunoSEQ multiplex PCR assay. For the multiplex PCR, a mixture combining 60 forward primers for TCR Vbeta segments and 13 reverse primers for TCR Jbeta segments was used. Amplification of the CDR3 region of rearranged TCR beta genes was performed with a multiplex PCR assay on genomic DNA. The amplified TCR beta libraries were sequenced on the Illumina HiSeq System as 87-base-pair reads. For the original study's pipeline: A later analysis counted about 76 million unique TCR beta chains across the 690 or so repertoires, and around 9.9 million of these chains were shared by at least two donors. Raw reads were error-corrected and collapsed into unique sequences by a nearest-neighbor algorithm in which closely related sequences were merged to remove PCR and sequencing errors. Alignment of CDR3 sequences to IMGT reference sequences was used to assign V, D and J gene segments. For a sequence to be retained, a match of at least six nucleotides was required to both a V gene segment and a J gene segment. A rearrangement counted as productive if the CDR3 had no stop codons and remained in frame with V and J, and every other rearrangement counted as non-productive. CDR3 was defined by IMGT convention, running from the second conserved V-encoded cysteine to the conserved J-encoded phenylalanine. The earlier analysis of about 570 of the donors excluded any sequence lacking an unambiguous match to a single V gene segment. An earlier analysis of over 450 of the donors classified V segments as functional when productive rearrangements were above 56.7% and as segregating when the standard deviation between donors was above 5%. To diagnose cytomegalovirus status from the catalog of TCR beta chain sequences, a statistical classification framework was built. V and J gene assignment, in a later analysis, came from comparing TCR nucleotide sequences with IMGT/GENE-DB human TR gene sequences. Using the TCRdist pipeline, a later analysis assigned CDR3 sequences along with most-parsimonious VDJ recombination scenarios. In a later analysis, each TCR beta chain was defined by its CDR3 amino acid sequence together with its V-gene family, and reads without a unique V-gene family were excluded. In a later analysis, around 650 highly shared, low-generation-probability nucleotide sequences were removed to address suspected cross-contamination and a sequencing artifact. For each public chain, a later analysis derived a clonal expansion index from normalized ranks of inferred template counts within each repertoire. In a later analysis, generation probabilities were computed using a VDJ recombination model fitted to out-of-frame rearrangements, and the results were checked against IGoR. In a later analysis, TCR-TCR, TCR-HLA and TCR-CMV co-occurrence was scored with hypergeometric tests, and a repertoire-size bias correction was applied to TCR pairs. False discovery rates were estimated in a later analysis by permuting HLA or CMV assignments 20 times. A later analysis grouped co-occurring TCRs with DBSCAN, adding TCRdist sequence similarity when clustering within HLA-allele-positive subsets. Repertoires with fewer than 30,000 or more than 120,000 public chains, plus five repertoires with anomalous nucleotide sharing, were excluded from co-occurrence clustering. TCRdb obtained this table from immuneACCESS and retained in-frame rearrangements with V and J assigned. These tables miss some clones; where compared with another copy, unresolved V genes account for less than half of the shortfall, and the remainder is unexplained. V and J calls and clone size are given by that table; D and trimming were obtained from the DNA. This sample lists some 140,000 clones; about three quarters were detected once. Roughly 1.3% of the sample is taken by the ten largest.

This entry is derived from a study of cytomegalovirus exposure and HLA in healthy donors (dated 2017 in TCRdb). For the study in its entirety: According to an earlier analysis of several hundred of the donors, about 179 million T cells yielded roughly 100 million unique TCR beta sequences and about 300 Gb of sequence data. An early release covering about 600 HLA-typed donors comprised roughly 300 gigabases of sequencing data and approximately 80 million unique TCR sequences. Of the 300 to 450 genotyped donors, over 65% fell in the genetic ancestry cluster associated with self-reported Caucasian donors. The study aimed to test whether cataloging public T cell receptors could reveal signatures of past pathogen exposure. The study used immunosequencing to profile the T cell repertoires of around 600 subjects and linked those repertoires to cytomegalovirus serostatus. A separate validation cohort of more than 100 different subjects was used in addition to the roughly 720-subject first cohort. To predict cytomegalovirus infection status, the study combined high-throughput TCR immunosequencing, statistical association of individual TCRs with disease status, and machine learning. A later analysis re-examined previously published TCR beta repertoires from more than 600 donors and added high-resolution HLA genotyping to investigate patterns of TCR occurrence. The later analysis used no new phenotypic data to find candidate immune exposures, relying instead on TCR beta sequences and their occurrence across donors. An earlier analysis of roughly 600 of the donors used high-throughput TCR beta sequencing to judge whether each TCR beta V gene segment behaved as functional or pseudogenic. Donor age, sex, ethnicity and CMV serostatus were compiled alongside the repertoire data. A later genetic analysis took genome-wide SNP genotypes for about 55% of the roughly 670 donors and used that subset as a discovery cohort. All discovery cohort repertoires had been generated on a single sequencing platform. HLA typing covered class I and class II loci at four-digit resolution. Typing coverage differed by locus: A, B, C, DRB1 and DQB1 were typed in roughly 620-630 donors, DQA1 in 522, DPA1 in 600 to 610, and DPB1 in just under 490. A handful of DR-DQ haplotypes were handled as single units for association and clustering because linkage in the cohort was strong. On average, over 200,000 unique TCR beta nucleotide sequences were sequenced per donor among 398 genotyped donors of the cohort, with approximately 18% of those sequences being non-productive.

Germline trimming: 2 bases from V, 16 bases from J; junction bases outside gene matches: 8. In the germline V gene, CDR1 corresponds to MDHEN and CDR2 to SYDVKM. Reading from cysteine to phenylalanine, the CDR3 counts 13 amino acids. CDR3 DNA only is kept here, 39 bases in frame from base 1. The cohort was made up of 500 to 850 healthy bone marrow donors. Cohort members were all nominally healthy when sampled, although unrecorded immune exposures were likely present. The donor tested CMV seropositive and was one of the 289 seropositive cohort members. Each donor provided a peripheral blood sample, and peripheral blood mononuclear cells were used for TCR beta sequencing. Genomic DNA extraction from the blood cell samples was performed with the Qiagen DNeasy Blood Extraction Kit. Study-level results and caveats: V-gene and J-gene trimming of TCR beta chains was associated with a missense DCLRE1C variant in a later genetic analysis, and the association was replicated in an independent cohort. An earlier analysis of 587 of the donors showed that most TCR beta V segments appeared in productive rearrangements either about 87% or about 30% of the time, which broadly matched IMGT annotations. The cohort was sequenced for TCR beta chains only, and without alpha or paired-chain data the features that could be detected were limited. Because the 87-base-pair reads could not distinguish some IMGT-functional V segments, including TRBV6-2 and TRBV6-3, those segments were excluded. Linkage disequilibrium might explain the correlated functional status among segregating V segments, but an unknown experimental factor could not be ruled out. Roughly uniform sequencing depth across donors was assumed in presence/absence analyses, although this assumption may not hold. The only immune exposure information available for the cohort was CMV serostatus. Specific HLA alleles were associated with 16,951 TCR beta sequences at a false discovery rate of 0.05 in a later analysis. Most TCR sequences were seen in very few donors, while some public TCRs were found in many individuals. A few of the identified cytomegalovirus-associated TCR beta chains were confirmed in vitro to be specific for cytomegalovirus antigens. In a later genetic analysis, fewer N-insertions in productive TCRs were reported among donors in an Asian-associated ancestry cluster than the roughly 670-donor mean. The authors suggested that the approach could potentially be generalized to other disease states and immunological phenotypes. In a later analysis, HLA-associated TCR beta chains showed more clonal expansion and lower generation probabilities than non-associated chains that were equally common. Because counts were too low, roughly 18 rarely observed V segments, including chromosome 9 orphons, were left out of the earlier analysis of several hundred of the donors. A cluster of highly shared sequence variants was judged likely to be a technical artifact of the sequencing pipeline. HLA typing was unavailable for some donors at each locus, so association tests used only the typed subset. According to a later analysis, most CMV-associated TCR beta chains appeared to be HLA-restricted, and the HLA associations seemed to be driven largely by CMV exposure. According to a later analysis, parvovirus B19, influenza, CMV and Epstein-Barr virus appeared linked to several top co-occurrence clusters. A total of fewer than 200 TCR beta chains were listed by the study as associated with cytomegalovirus. A further reported finding was that TCR beta sequences accurately predicted the HLA-A and HLA-B alleles for most subjects in the first cohort. A later analysis found that TCR association rates varied across HLA loci, with DRB1 alleles showing the most associated TCRs and HLA-C alleles the fewest. Strong co-occurrence of HLA alleles, especially DR and DQ, made assigning TCR associations to individual alleles difficult. The classifier was reported to diagnose cytomegalovirus status with high specificity and sensitivity in both the original cohort and the validation cohort.

The chain was built from TRBV28 and TRBJ1-6, with 7 bases aligning to TRBD1. This TCR was sampled from a male donor in good health and CMV-seropositive. Sequenced sample: PBMCs. The DNA sequence reads TGTGCCAGCAGTTTAGGTCGGCAGGGGGTTCTCCACTTT. Its translation reads: CASSLGRQGVLHF. Extended through the reference TRBV28 and TRBJ1-6 proteins, this CDR3 yields the full variable domain: DVKVTQSSRYLVKRTGEKVFLECVQDMDHENMFWYRQDPGLGLRLIYFSYDVKMKEKGDIPEGYSVSREKKERFSLILESASTNQTSMYLCASSLGRQGVLHFGNGTRLTVT.